The 21 T cell receptor beta chains listed next were all sequenced from one sample in a study of blood T cell repertoires in COVID-19 (dated by TCRdb to 2018 to 2020). Libraries came from the immunoSEQ multiplex PCR assay. Entries here come from immuneACCESS through TCRdb and include only in-frame sequences with V and J called. Some clones fail to appear in such tables; in the studies checked, an unresolved V gene covers under half of the shortfall, and the cause of the remainder is unknown. In this sample the table shows about 300,000 clones, approximately 88% of which occur a single time. About 7% of the sample goes to the ten largest clones. Sequenced material: peripheral blood. The receptor set was obtained from a young woman who had recovered from COVID-19.

This rearrangement joins TRBV6-2 or TRBV6-3 to TRBJ2-3; TRBD2 matches 8 bases. In germline, CDR1 is MNHEY, CDR2 SVGEGT. The CDR3 is 15 residues long. Trimming removed 4 bases from V and 4 bases from J; junction bases left unmatched: 7. The CDR3 protein is CASSSPGGPADTQYF. Written as DNA, the CDR3 is TGTGCCAGCAGTTCTCCGGGGGGGCCAGCAGATACGCAGTATTTT.

This clone was detected a few times. The V gene is TRBV10-1, the J gene TRBJ1-4; D gene uncertain. The length of the CDR3 is 14 residues. The V gene's germline CDR1 is WNHNN and CDR2 SYGVQD (reference sequence). V lost 4 bases and J lost 4, with 10 bases in between. CDR3 nucleotide sequence: TGCGCCAGCAGTGTGGACGGGGATAATGAAAAACTGTTTTTT. This codes for CASSVDGDNEKLFF.

The J gene is TRBJ1-3, the V gene TRBV7-6, with 8 bases lining up with TRBD1. V gave up 5 bases and J gave up 2 bases; unmatched junction bases: 2. The CDR3 is 14 residues long. Per germline, CDR1 SGHVS and CDR2 FNYEAQ. This CDR3 is CASSRTGTGNTIYF. The CDR3 nucleotides are TGTGCCAGCAGCAGGACAGGGACTGGAAACACCATATATTTT.

This clone was picked up one time. The chain links TRBV13 to TRBJ2-7, with a possible D match to TRBD1 (5 bases). V lost 4 bases, J lost 4 bases, and 11 bases lay in between. This CDR3 is 13 amino acids long. Germline V gives CDR1 PRHDT, CDR2 FYEKMQ (reference sequence). The CDR3 sequence is CASSSQAPYEQYF. DNA of the CDR3: TGTGCCAGCAGCTCACAGGCGCCGTACGAGCAGTACTTC.

The gene calls are TRBV2 and TRBJ2-7, with D possibly being TRBD1 (6 bases). V lost 6 bases to trimming and J lost 6 bases, with 21 bases between them. The germline V gene has CDR1 SNHLY and CDR2 FYNNEI. The CDR3 length is 15 residues. CDR3 region: CASRAGESLTSEQYF. The CDR3 bases are TGTGCCAGCAGGGCAGGGGAAAGTCTGACGAGCGAGCAGTACTTC. Using reference TRBV2 and TRBJ2-7 for the parts outside the CDR3, the full variable domain is EPEVTQTPSHQVTQMGQEVILRCVPISNHLYFYWYRQILGQKVEFLVSFYNNEISEKSEIFDDQFSVERPDGSNFTLKIRSTKLEDSAMYFCASRAGESLTSEQYFGPGTRLTVT.

The genes are TRBV6-2 or TRBV6-3 and TRBJ2-1; TRBD2 aligns across 8 bases. Trimming removed 0 bases from V and 5 bases from J; junction bases left unmatched: 6. The germline V gene encodes CDR1 MNHEY and CDR2 SVGEGT. The CDR3 is 16 amino acids. CDR3 bases: TGTGCCAGCAGTTACTCTTTAGCGGGACCAAACAATGAGCAGTTCTTC. This translates into CASSYSLAGPNNEQFF.

The J gene is TRBJ1-1, the V gene TRBV7-9, with TRBD1 identical over 7 bases. Germline values: CDR1 SEHNR, CDR2 FQNEAQ (reference sequence). V lost 3 bases and J lost 1; bases outside the gene matches: 5. The CDR3 loop spans 15 amino acids. The CDR3 protein is CASSLIRDRNTEAFF. The CDR3 DNA is TGTGCCAGCAGCTTGATCCGGGACAGGAACACTGAAGCTTTCTTT.

The J gene is TRBJ1-2, the V gene TRBV3-1 (or the pseudogene TRBV3-2), with TRBD1 identical over 8 bases. Per germline, CDR1 LGHDT and CDR2 YNNKEL (reference sequence). Trimming removed 3 bases from V and 8 bases from J; junction bases left unmatched: 8. CDR3 length: 14 residues. CDR3 nucleotides: TGTGCCAGCAGCCACCTGGGGACAGGAAGAGGCTACACCTTC. This gives the protein CASSHLGTGRGYTF.

This clone has a single count. The gene calls are TRBV24-1 and TRBJ2-1; possibly TRBD1 for D (5 bases). The CDR3 consists of 14 residues. Germline CDR1 reads KGHDR; CDR2 reads SFDVKD. The germline V and J ends were trimmed by 3 bases and 4 bases, with 9 bases remaining between them. This CDR3 is CATSDPTEYNEQFF. CDR3 bases: TGTGCCACCAGTGATCCGACAGAGTACAATGAGCAGTTCTTC.

The rearrangement links TRBV5-8 to TRBJ2-7; 12 bases align to TRBD2. V was clipped by 0 bases and J by 2 bases; unmatched bases: 3. The length of the CDR3 is 16 residues. Germline assignment: CDR1 SGHTS and CDR2 YDEGEE. The CDR3 sequence is CASSLARTSGAYEQYF. The CDR3 region has the DNA TGTGCCAGCAGCTTGGCGAGGACTAGCGGGGCCTACGAGCAGTACTTC. Variable domain in full (rest from reference TRBV5-8 and TRBJ2-7): EAGVTQSPTHLIKTRGQQATLRCSPISGHTSVYWYQQALGLGLQFLLWYDEGEERNRGNFPPRFSGRQFPNYSSELNVNALELEDSALYLCASSLARTSGAYEQYFGPGTRLTVT.

This clone showed up just once. This chain's CDR3 is CSGEGSRYVAGGPNEYF. As DNA, the CDR3 is TGCAGCGGTGAGGGGAGCCGCTATGTAGCGGGGGGCCCGAATGAGTACTTC. The V and J genes are TRBV29-1 and TRBJ2-7; 10 bases align to TRBD2. This CDR3 has 17 residues. Germline CDR1 is SQVTM and CDR2 is ANQGSEA. The V gene end was trimmed by 7 bases and the J gene end by 11 bases; junction bases not matched to a gene: 26.

V is TRBV5-1 and J is TRBJ2-2; 9 nucleotides agree with TRBD1. The CDR3 extends over 15 amino acids. The J segment lost 6 bases and the V segment lost 1 base, leaving 4 bases of the junction unmatched. Per the germline V gene, CDR1 is SGHRS and CDR2 is YFSETQ. CDR3 sequence: CASSLNRGQSGELFF. CDR3 DNA: TGCGCCAGCAGCTTGAACAGGGGGCAATCCGGGGAGCTGTTTTTT.

V usage is TRBV18 and J usage is TRBJ2-1; 9 bases map to TRBD2. The junction had 11 bases not matched to a gene; V was cut back by 0 bases and J by 5 bases. Germline-derived CDR1 and CDR2 are KGHSH and LQKENI. This CDR3 is 18 amino acids long. CDR3 region: CASSPPRGAGGLDNEQFF. CDR3 coding DNA: TGTGCCAGCTCACCACCTCGGGGAGCGGGGGGACTTGACAATGAGCAGTTCTTC.

The chain recombines TRBV4-3 with TRBJ1-2; 9 bases line up with TRBD1. The V and J ends lost 1 base and 7 bases, in that order; junction bases with no gene match: 7. Germline lookup yields CDR1 LGHNA and CDR2 YSLEER. The CDR3 spans 15 residues. In DNA form, the CDR3 reads TGCGCCAGCAGCCAAGGGACAGGGGTGGGCGGTGGCTACACCTTC. Translated: CASSQGTGVGGGYTF.

J is TRBJ1-1 and V is TRBV15, with D possibly TRBD1 on 5 matching bases. Trimming stripped 3 bases from V and 0 bases from J, with 11 bases between. Germline V gives CDR1 LNHNV, CDR2 YYDKDF (reference sequence). The CDR3 is made up of 15 amino acids. This CDR3 is CATSSTGHMNTEAFF. CDR3 nucleotide sequence: TGTGCCACCAGCAGTACAGGACACATGAACACTGAAGCTTTCTTT. The full variable domain, in which reference TRBV15 and TRBJ1-1 provide the parts outside the CDR3, is DAMVIQNPRYQVTQFGKPVTLSCSQTLNHNVMYWYQQKSSQAPKLLFHYYDKDFNNEADTPDNFQSRRPNTSFCFLDIRSPGLGDTAMYLCATSSTGHMNTEAFFGQGTRLTVV.

The chain recombines TRBV2 with TRBJ2-1, with 8 nucleotides matching TRBD2. This CDR3 is built from 17 residues. Looked up from germline, CDR1 is SNHLY and CDR2 is FYNNEI. The V segment lost 8 bases and the J segment 0 bases; nucleotides outside the gene matches: 12. The CDR3 sequence: CASRRLARRSSYNEQFF. As DNA, the CDR3 is TGTGCCAGCCGGCGACTAGCGAGAAGAAGCTCCTACAATGAGCAGTTCTTC.

The chain has TRBV7-2 and TRBJ2-5; 14 positions match TRBD2. The CDR3 loop spans 16 amino acids. The junction had 8 bases not matched to a gene; V was cut back by 6 bases and J by 5 bases. CDR1 and CDR2 (germline): SGHTA, FQGNSA. The CDR3 sequence is CASSRLAGGSGETQYF. CDR3 bases: TGTGCCAGCAGTCGACTAGCGGGGGGGTCCGGGGAGACCCAGTACTTC.

In its sample, this clone was seen once. The chain joins TRBV18 to TRBJ1-6, with TRBD1 matching over 9 bases. Trimming cost V 3 bases and J 5 bases; bases outside gene matches: 17. CDR3 size: 20 residues. Germline CDR1 is KGHSH and CDR2 is LQKENI. The DNA for the CDR3 is TGTGCCAGCTCACCTATATCGGGACAGGGAGTATTTGAGAATAATTCACCCCTCCACTTT. Its translation is CASSPISGQGVFENNSPLHF. The full variable domain, with the rest looked up from reference TRBV18 and TRBJ1-6, is NAGVMQNPRHLVRRRGQEARLRCSPMKGHSHVYWYRQLPEEGLKFMVYLQKENIIDESGMPKERFSAEFPKEGPSILRIQQVVRGDSAAYFCASSPISGQGVFENNSPLHFGNGTRLTVT.

V and J are TRBV4-1 and TRBJ1-2; no definite D call. The V gene's germline CDR1 is MGHRA and CDR2 YSYEKL. The V gene lost 1 base and the J gene lost 4 bases, with 10 bases spanning the gap. The CDR3 runs to 14 residues. The DNA for the CDR3 is TGCGCCAGCAGCCAAGCGCTGGGAGTCTATGGCTACACCTTC. Translating gives CASSQALGVYGYTF.

The chain recombines TRBV19 with TRBJ1-1, with 7 nucleotides matching TRBD1. This CDR3 is built from 15 residues. After removal of 9 bases from V and 4 bases from J, the junction contained 14 bases not matched to a gene. The germline gives CDR1 LNHDA, CDR2 SQIVND (reference sequence). The CDR3 reads CASINRGWVSTEAFF. CDR3 nucleotide sequence: TGTGCCAGCATTAACAGGGGATGGGTGAGCACTGAAGCTTTCTTT.

The genes are TRBV4-3 and TRBJ1-4; 9 bases match TRBD1. The CDR3 contains 15 residues. Germline values: CDR1 LGHNA, CDR2 YSLEER. Germline trimming cut 0 bases from V and 8 bases from J; bases unmatched to any gene: 4. This CDR3 reads CASSQEWTGEEKLFF. As DNA, the CDR3 is TGCGCCAGCAGCCAAGAGTGGACAGGGGAGGAAAAACTGTTTTTT.